Listed below are T cell receptor beta chains from one sample, sequenced in a study of blood T cell repertoires in COVID-19. Sequenced by immunoSEQ multiplex PCR; TCRdb stores in-frame clones only, minus some. The repertoire holds approximately 480,000 clones, roughly 87% seen once, with roughly 0.92% in the top ten. Specimen: peripheral blood. These receptors were obtained from a man aged 18 to 30 with COVID-19, enrolled during active disease. CDR3s include the opening cysteine and the closing phenylalanine or tryptophan. D genes are given only for firm matches. A row's size may be missing; if present it is once, few, many or a size class.

cdr3_aa	cdr3_nt	j_call	clone_size	d_call	v_call
CSVGRGDRGGRDSYEQYF	TGCAGCGTTGGGAGAGGGGACAGGGGAGGTAGGGACTCCTACGAGCAGTACTTC	TRBJ2-7	NA	TRBD1	TRBV29-1
CATSVGGGETQYF	TGTGCTACAAGCGTGGGAGGAGGGGAGACCCAGTACTTC	TRBJ2-5	NA	NA	TRBV6-5
CARSLLQGDECNQPQHF	TGTGCCAGAAGCTTGCTGCAGGGGGATGAGTGCAATCAGCCCCAGCATTTT	TRBJ1-5	NA	TRBD1	TRBV5-3
CASSPDRVGNYGYTF	TGTGCCAGCAGCCCGGACAGGGTGGGGAACTATGGCTACACCTTC	TRBJ1-2	NA	TRBD1	TRBV11-2
CASSYSEDNQPQHF	TGTGCCAGCAGTTACTCGGAGGACAATCAGCCCCAGCATTTT	TRBJ1-5	NA	NA	TRBV6-5
CASTRSATGGQEKLFF	TGTGCCAGCACCCGAAGCGCGACAGGGGGCCAGGAAAAACTGTTTTTT	TRBJ1-4	NA	TRBD1	TRBV2
CASRAGGGLNTEAFF	TGTGCCAGCCGTGCAGGGGGCGGGTTGAACACTGAAGCTTTCTTT	TRBJ1-1	once	TRBD1	TRBV27
CASSLQGGTYEQYF	TGTGCCAGCAGCTTACAGGGGGGGACCTACGAGCAGTACTTC	TRBJ2-7	NA	NA	TRBV2
CASSGRQGWTEAFF	TGTGCCAGCAGCGGTCGACAGGGGTGGACTGAAGCTTTCTTT	TRBJ1-1	once	TRBD1	TRBV5-5
CASSSTGGNTGELFF	TGTGCCAGCAGTTCCACAGGGGGCAACACCGGGGAGCTGTTTTTT	TRBJ2-2	NA	TRBD1	TRBV6-5
CASSVRDITYEQYF	TGTGCCAGCAGCGTCCGGGACATAACCTACGAGCAGTACTTC	TRBJ2-7	once	NA	TRBV11-3
CASSLELTQGTQYF	TGCGCCAGCAGCTTGGAACTAACGCAGGGGACCCAGTACTTC	TRBJ2-5	NA	NA	TRBV5-1
CASSRGLELYEQYF	TGTGCCAGCAGCAGGGGACTGGAGCTCTACGAGCAGTACTTC	TRBJ2-7	NA	NA	TRBV9
CASSLVSGAPGELFF	TGCGCCAGCAGCTTGGTTTCAGGGGCCCCCGGGGAGCTGTTTTTT	TRBJ2-2	once	NA	TRBV5-1
CASSSAVRETQYF	TGTGCCAGCAGTTCCGCGGTGCGGGAGACCCAGTACTTC	TRBJ2-5	once	NA	TRBV27
CASSPTQSNEKLFF	TGTGCCAGCTCACCAACACAGAGTAATGAAAAACTGTTTTTT	TRBJ1-4	NA	NA	TRBV18
CATSRTGGLTGELFF	TGTGCCACCAGCCGGACGGGAGGCCTCACCGGGGAGCTGTTTTTT	TRBJ2-2	few	TRBD2	TRBV24-1
CASSLAGGNTGELFF	TGTGCCAGCAGTCTAGCGGGGGGAAACACCGGGGAGCTGTTTTTT	TRBJ2-2	NA	TRBD2	TRBV2
CASSPYPATGEVETQYF	TGCGCCAGCAGCCCTTACCCGGCGACCGGCGAGGTGGAGACCCAGTACTTC	TRBJ2-5	NA	NA	TRBV4-1
CASSSGNEQFF	TGTGCCAGCTCCTCGGGGAATGAGCAGTTCTTC	TRBJ2-1	NA	NA	TRBV12-3/TRBV12-4
CASSMALIGELFF	TGTGCCAGTAGTATGGCCCTCATCGGGGAGCTGTTTTTT	TRBJ2-2	NA	NA	TRBV19
CASSFSGVGYEQYF	TGCGCCAGCAGCTTCAGCGGGGTGGGTTACGAGCAGTACTTC	TRBJ2-7	few	TRBD2	TRBV5-1
CASSYSGVLNEQFF	TGTGCCAGCAGTTACTCCGGAGTTCTCAATGAGCAGTTCTTC	TRBJ2-1	NA	NA	TRBV6-5
CASSFLKSGTGNYEQYF	TGCGCCAGCAGCTTCCTGAAATCCGGGACAGGGAACTACGAGCAGTACTTC	TRBJ2-7	NA	TRBD1	TRBV5-1
CASTEASGGAGDTQYF	TGCGCCAGCACCGAGGCTAGCGGGGGGGCGGGAGATACGCAGTATTTT	TRBJ2-3	NA	TRBD2	TRBV10-2
CASAYGTSGSDTQYF	TGTGCCAGCGCTTACGGGACTAGCGGATCAGATACGCAGTATTTT	TRBJ2-3	NA	TRBD2	TRBV6-5
CASSKTQGAGGYTF	TGTGCCAGCAGCAAAACTCAAGGGGCGGGAGGCTACACCTTC	TRBJ1-2	NA	NA	TRBV21-1
CASSPMTAFNEQFF	TGTGCCAGCAGCCCCATGACAGCCTTTAATGAGCAGTTCTTC	TRBJ2-1	NA	NA	TRBV5-4
CASSSSWGTGIIDTQYF	TGTGCCAGCAGTTCGTCCTGGGGGACAGGGATTATAGATACGCAGTATTTT	TRBJ2-3	NA	TRBD1	TRBV27
CASSYRSGGHEQYF	TGTGCCAGCAGTTATCGGAGCGGGGGCCACGAGCAGTACTTC	TRBJ2-7	NA	TRBD2	TRBV28
CASSLLNTGELFF	TGTGCCAGCAGCTTACTGAACACCGGGGAGCTGTTTTTT	TRBJ2-2	NA	NA	TRBV11-1
CASRAWSGSRGQGVEQYF	TGTGCCAGCAGGGCGTGGAGCGGGAGTCGGGGGCAGGGGGTCGAGCAGTACTTC	TRBJ2-7	NA	NA	TRBV27
CASSIGKEYSGYTF	TGTGCCAGTAGTATCGGAAAGGAGTACTCAGGCTACACCTTC	TRBJ1-2	NA	NA	TRBV19
CASSRNGLTEAFF	TGTGCCAGCAGTCGGAACGGGTTGACTGAAGCTTTCTTT	TRBJ1-1	NA	NA	TRBV2
CASSLVREAHEQYF	TGTGCCAGCAGCTTAGTGCGGGAGGCCCACGAGCAGTACTTC	TRBJ2-7	NA	TRBD2	TRBV7-9
CASSSRDRENTEAFF	TGTGCCAGCAGTTCCCGGGACAGAGAGAACACTGAAGCTTTCTTT	TRBJ1-1	many	TRBD1	TRBV28
CAWSVRLGLAGGPRETQYF	TGTGCCTGGAGTGTAAGGCTCGGGCTAGCGGGAGGCCCCAGGGAGACCCAGTACTTC	TRBJ2-5	NA	TRBD2	TRBV30
CASSLSRGREKLFF	TGTGCCAGCAGCTTGTCAAGGGGCCGAGAAAAACTGTTTTTT	TRBJ1-4	NA	NA	TRBV5-5
CASSLDDFGKLFF	TGTGCCAGCAGCTTAGACGACTTCGGAAAACTGTTTTTT	TRBJ1-4	NA	NA	TRBV7-9
CASSPTQGGTEAFF	TGTGCCAGCAGCCCTACACAGGGGGGCACTGAAGCTTTCTTT	TRBJ1-1	NA	TRBD1	TRBV7-9
CASSPIGENTEAFF	TGTGCCAGCTCACCCATCGGGGAGAACACTGAAGCTTTCTTT	TRBJ1-1	NA	NA	TRBV18
CASSLFRASGTDTQYF	TGTGCCAGCAGCTTATTTAGGGCTAGCGGGACAGATACGCAGTATTTT	TRBJ2-3	NA	TRBD2	TRBV11-2
CASSEGLASEQFF	TGCGCCAGCAGCGAGGGACTAGCGTCTGAGCAGTTCTTC	TRBJ2-1	NA	TRBD2	TRBV5-1
CASSGQSNQPQHF	TGTGCCAGCAGCGGACAGAGCAATCAGCCCCAGCATTTT	TRBJ1-5	NA	NA	TRBV2
CASTGQGHTEAFF	TGTGCCAGCACGGGGCAGGGGCACACTGAAGCTTTCTTT	TRBJ1-1	NA	NA	TRBV2
CASSPTGSGVSEKLFF	TGTGCCAGCAGCCCGACAGGGTCTGGTGTAAGCGAAAAACTGTTTTTT	TRBJ1-4	once	TRBD1	TRBV7-9
CASSEGGRRVTDTQYF	TGTGCCAGCAGTGAAGGGGGGAGGAGGGTCACAGATACGCAGTATTTT	TRBJ2-3	NA	NA	TRBV25-1
CASSKAETGELFF	TGTGCCAGCTCGAAAGCGGAAACCGGGGAGCTGTTTTTT	TRBJ2-2	NA	NA	TRBV18
CASSTQETQYF	TGTGCCAGCAGCACCCAGGAGACCCAGTACTTC	TRBJ2-5	NA	NA	TRBV11-3
CASSWGTSGGAPQTQYF	TGCGCCAGCAGCTGGGGGACTAGCGGGGGGGCCCCCCAGACCCAGTACTTC	TRBJ2-5	NA	TRBD2	TRBV5-1
CSVEDLGLDETDTQYF	TGCAGCGTTGAAGATTTGGGACTAGATGAGACAGATACGCAGTATTTT	TRBJ2-3	NA	TRBD2	TRBV29-1
CASSVGGGNTGELFF	TGTGCCAGCAGCGTGGGCGGGGGGAACACCGGGGAGCTGTTTTTT	TRBJ2-2	once	TRBD2	TRBV2
CASSRLAGGQETQYF	TGTGCCAGCAGCCGACTAGCGGGAGGCCAAGAGACCCAGTACTTC	TRBJ2-5	NA	TRBD2	TRBV7-9
CASSRTWTGELFF	TGTGCCAGCAGCCGGACTTGGACCGGGGAGCTGTTTTTT	TRBJ2-2	NA	NA	TRBV5-8
CASSYSGTGRGEQYF	TGTGCCAGCAGTTACTCTGGGACAGGGAGAGGCGAGCAGTACTTC	TRBJ2-7	NA	TRBD1	TRBV6-5
CASSLGLAGRNTGELFF	TGTGCCAGCAGCTTGGGACTAGCGGGAAGGAACACCGGGGAGCTGTTTTTT	TRBJ2-2	NA	TRBD2	TRBV11-3
CATSRSRGRGYEQYF	TGTGCCACCAGCAGATCCCGAGGGAGAGGCTACGAGCAGTACTTC	TRBJ2-7	NA	NA	TRBV15
CASSLGLTEAFF	TGTGCCAGCAGCTTGGGGCTCACTGAAGCTTTCTTT	TRBJ1-1	NA	NA	TRBV5-5
CASQGLGTGELFF	TGTGCCAGTCAGGGTTTGGGCACCGGGGAGCTGTTTTTT	TRBJ2-2	NA	NA	TRBV19